These T cell receptor beta chains were read from a single sample in a study of Graves' ophthalmopathy and Graves' hyperthyroidism. TCRdb used MiXCR to reprocess the multiplex PCR reads, holding one entry per CDR3 protein. Among about 220,000 distinct CDR3 sequences listed, 20% to 25% were seen once. The material sequenced was peripheral blood. Receptors were obtained from a woman aged 45 to 65 with Graves' ophthalmopathy. Both conserved end residues are part of each CDR3. Fields, in order: clone size, V gene, J gene, CDR3 protein. The size entry is marked missing in some rows and otherwise reads once, few, many or a size class.

many	TRBV5-6	TRBJ1-2	CASSWRSASYGYTF
many	TRBV28	TRBJ2-7	CASRIDRTSYEQYF
many	TRBV11-2	TRBJ2-7	CASSLTGPYEQYF
.	TRBV20-1	TRBJ2-5	CSARDSRAAETQYF
.	TRBV12-3/TRBV12-4	TRBJ1-1	CASSSPHRDTKNTEAFF
many	TRBV12-3/TRBV12-4	TRBJ2-5	CASTYGDRDEETQYF
many	TRBV6-1	TRBJ2-7	CASSEPVEHEQYF
few	TRBV20-1	TRBJ2-7	CSARETAYEQYF
.	TRBV11-2	TRBJ1-1	CASSLEVQAFF
many	TRBV19	TRBJ2-7	CASSSASRARYEQYF
.	TRBV29-1	TRBJ2-2	CSVASGTGELFF
many	TRBV4-2	TRBJ2-5	CASSQDGDYQETQYF
many	TRBV19	TRBJ1-1	CASSMEQTGSTEAFF
many	TRBV5-6	TRBJ1-5	CASSRMNGVSNQPQHF